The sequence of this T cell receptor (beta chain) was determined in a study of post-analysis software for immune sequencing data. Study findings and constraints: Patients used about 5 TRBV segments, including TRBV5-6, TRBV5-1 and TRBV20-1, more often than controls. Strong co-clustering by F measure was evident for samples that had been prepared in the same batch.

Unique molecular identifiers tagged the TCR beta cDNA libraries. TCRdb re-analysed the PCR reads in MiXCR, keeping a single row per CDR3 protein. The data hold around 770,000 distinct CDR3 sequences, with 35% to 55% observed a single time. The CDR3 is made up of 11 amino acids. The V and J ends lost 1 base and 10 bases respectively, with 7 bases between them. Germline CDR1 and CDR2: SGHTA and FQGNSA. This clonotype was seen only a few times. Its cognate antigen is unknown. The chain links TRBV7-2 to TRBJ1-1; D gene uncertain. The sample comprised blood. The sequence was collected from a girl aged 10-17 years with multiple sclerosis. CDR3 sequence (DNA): TGTGCCAGCAGCTTAGGGCAGAGAGCTTTCTTT. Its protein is CASSLGQRAFF.